Listed below are T cell receptor beta chains from one sample, sequenced in a study of blood T cell repertoires in COVID-19. Repertoires were generated with immunoSEQ multiplex PCR, while TCRdb's copy carries only in-frame clones and drops some. The table includes approximately 260,000 clones, 89% detected once. Material for sequencing was peripheral blood. All receptors derive from a middle-aged man with acute or convalescent COVID-19. The CDR3 runs from the conserved cysteine through the conserved F or W. Clone size is not always given. Where it is, it says once, few, many or a class for expanded clones.

clone_size	j_call	v_call	cdr3_length	cdr3_aa
-	TRBJ1-1	TRBV10-3	15	CAISDMERRNTEAFF
-	TRBJ2-6	TRBV11-3	15	CASSPLGAGANVLTF
-	TRBJ1-1	TRBV5-1	14	CASSLGGGVGEAFF
-	TRBJ1-4	TRBV3-1/TRBV3-2	15	CASSRLTGRNEKLFF
-	TRBJ2-7	TRBV11-2	14	CASSLDSGPVEQYF
-	TRBJ2-3	TRBV5-4	16	CASSPAGILGTDTQYF
-	TRBJ1-5	TRBV5-5	15	CASSFGSGSNQPQHF
-	TRBJ2-2	TRBV4-1	15	CASSQGLASNGELFF
-	TRBJ2-5	TRBV7-8	17	CASSSPGRITPEETQYF
-	TRBJ1-2	TRBV12-3/TRBV12-4	13	CASSFGDGYGYTF
-	TRBJ1-5	TRBV6-5	16	CASSLTGVSGNQPQHF
-	TRBJ2-3	TRBV3-1/TRBV3-2	15	CASSKQGLAADTQYF
-	TRBJ2-7	TRBV7-6	15	CASSKDRVGTYEQYF
-	TRBJ1-6	TRBV2	14	CASRQSSYNSPLHF
-	TRBJ2-3	TRBV10-3	15	CAITGTHQSPDTQYF
-	TRBJ2-7	TRBV7-8	11	CASSLSLEQYF
-	TRBJ2-7	TRBV18	15	CASSPKDRLRREQYF
once	TRBJ2-7	TRBV27	15	CASSFIGTHTYEQYF
-	TRBJ1-2	TRBV19	18	CASSNPTARQGVNYGYTF
-	TRBJ2-3	TRBV19	16	CASSTRTSGAVDTQYF
-	TRBJ2-7	TRBV6-6	12	CASSYVTAEQYF
-	TRBJ1-1	TRBV29-1	13	CSVVIRSNTEAFF
few	TRBJ1-2	TRBV4-1	14	CASSQVTGNYGYTF
-	TRBJ2-7	TRBV19	14	CASSIVGVVGEQYF
-	TRBJ2-1	TRBV15	14	CATSRGGAYNEQFF
-	TRBJ1-1	TRBV2	13	CASSDRVNTEAFF
-	TRBJ2-6	TRBV4-2	15	CASSAQGSGANVLTF
-	TRBJ1-2	TRBV11-2	14	CASSQRETNYGYTF
-	TRBJ1-1	TRBV10-3	16	CAISERAVQGDTEAFF
-	TRBJ2-1	TRBV3-1/TRBV3-2	15	CASNSGPGAYNEQFF
-	TRBJ1-5	TRBV27	12	CASSPINQPQHF
-	TRBJ1-2	TRBV5-5	13	CASSATGNYGYTF
-	TRBJ1-1	TRBV6-5	15	CASSPPGQGRTEAFF
-	TRBJ1-6	TRBV2	14	CASSEEQVESPLHF
-	TRBJ2-1	TRBV10-1	15	CASSELGQPYNEQFF
few	TRBJ1-2	TRBV7-8	15	CASSEPGQETYGYTF
-	TRBJ1-2	TRBV19	14	CASSIRDRGFGYTF
-	TRBJ2-5	TRBV7-3	15	CASSPRGGPPETQYF
-	TRBJ2-7	TRBV11-2	17	CASSLLPLAGGRSEQYF
few	TRBJ2-2	TRBV6-5	15	CATRMGQVNTGELFF
-	TRBJ1-2	TRBV19	16	CASSILNSLLDYGYTF
once	TRBJ2-2	TRBV5-8	13	CASSWQDTGELFF
-	TRBJ1-3	TRBV20-1	15	CSASSGVIPGNTIYF
-	TRBJ2-5	TRBV4-1	16	CASSQWGRGQGGTQYF
-	TRBJ1-4	TRBV6-5	15	CASSSRTGPREKLFF
-	TRBJ1-6	TRBV3-1/TRBV3-2	16	CASSQSPTGKNSPLHF
-	TRBJ1-5	TRBV12-3/TRBV12-4	12	CASSIQGEPQHF
-	TRBJ2-3	TRBV5-4	15	CASSLAGVYTDTQYF
-	TRBJ1-2	TRBV5-5	14	CASSWDRGNYGYTF
once	TRBJ2-1	TRBV9	17	CASSSSLGAGLYNEQFF
-	TRBJ1-2	TRBV3-1/TRBV3-2	14	CASSQVSKGDGYTF
-	TRBJ1-5	TRBV5-5	14	CASRLDRVDQPQHF
-	TRBJ2-7	TRBV20-1	14	CSASPWGPQGGQYF
-	TRBJ1-3	TRBV19	17	CASSMLGTEGSGNTIYF
-	TRBJ1-2	TRBV5-4	16	CASSENQGAFNYGYTF
-	TRBJ1-1	TRBV5-4	15	CASSYYRGLNTEAFF
-	TRBJ1-6	TRBV29-1	14	CSVKLQGFDSPLHF